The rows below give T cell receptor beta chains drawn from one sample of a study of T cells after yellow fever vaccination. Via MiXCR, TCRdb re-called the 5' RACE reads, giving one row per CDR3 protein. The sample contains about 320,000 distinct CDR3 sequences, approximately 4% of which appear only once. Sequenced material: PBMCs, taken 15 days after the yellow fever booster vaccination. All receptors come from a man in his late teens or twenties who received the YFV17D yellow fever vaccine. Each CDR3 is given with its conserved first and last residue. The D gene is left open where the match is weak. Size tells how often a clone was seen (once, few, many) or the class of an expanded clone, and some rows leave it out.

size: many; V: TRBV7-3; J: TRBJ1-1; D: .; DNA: TGTGCCAGCAGCTTCAGAGGGATCGACACTGAAGCTTTCTTT; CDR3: CASSFRGIDTEAFF
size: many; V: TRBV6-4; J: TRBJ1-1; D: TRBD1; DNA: TGTGCCAGCAGCCCTCAACCTGGACAGGCTGAATATGAAGCTTTCTTT; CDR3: CASSPQPGQAEYEAFF
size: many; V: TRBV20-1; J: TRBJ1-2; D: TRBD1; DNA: TGCAGTGCTATGACAGGGGGGCCCGGACCTTATGGCTACACCTTC; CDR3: CSAMTGGPGPYGYTF
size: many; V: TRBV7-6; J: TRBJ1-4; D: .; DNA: TGTGCCAGCAGCTTAGAAACCAGGATGACAACTAATGAAAAACTGTTTTTT; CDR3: CASSLETRMTTNEKLFF
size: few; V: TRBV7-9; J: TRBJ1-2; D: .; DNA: TGTGCCAGCAGCCTCGGGGATCTTTATGGCTACACCTTC; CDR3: CASSLGDLYGYTF
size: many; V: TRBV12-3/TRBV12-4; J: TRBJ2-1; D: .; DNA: TGTGCCAGCACAAAGGGTTATTACAATGAGCAGTTCTTC; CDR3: CASTKGYYNEQFF
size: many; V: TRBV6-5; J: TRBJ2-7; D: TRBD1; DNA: TGTGCCAGCAGTGCAGGACAGGGCCTCTACGAGCAGTACTTC; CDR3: CASSAGQGLYEQYF
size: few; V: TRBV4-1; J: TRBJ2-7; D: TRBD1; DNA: TGCGCCAGCAGCCAACTACAGGGGGCAACCTCCTACGAGCAGTACTTC; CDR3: CASSQLQGATSYEQYF
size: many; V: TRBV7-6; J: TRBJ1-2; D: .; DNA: TGTGCCAGCAGCCTGGGGACGGAAGCTAACTATGGCTACACCTTC; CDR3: CASSLGTEANYGYTF
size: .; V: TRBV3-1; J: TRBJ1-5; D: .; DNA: TGTGCCAGCAGCAAGGGGGGCTCTCAGCCCCAGCATTTT; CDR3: CASSKGGSQPQHF
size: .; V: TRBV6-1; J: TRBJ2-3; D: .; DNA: TGTGCCAGCAGCGAAGGGGTGGGGATCACAGATACGCAGTATTTT; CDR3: CASSEGVGITDTQYF
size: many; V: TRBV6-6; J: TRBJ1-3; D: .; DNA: TGTGCCAGCAGTCCCCGGTCCTCCCGCTCTGGAAACACCATATATTTT; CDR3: CASSPRSSRSGNTIYF
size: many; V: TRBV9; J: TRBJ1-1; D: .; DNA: TGTGCCAGCAGCTATGGACGGATGAACACTGAAGCTTTCTTT; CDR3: CASSYGRMNTEAFF
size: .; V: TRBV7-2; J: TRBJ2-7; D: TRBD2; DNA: TGTGCCAGCATGGACCGGGGGAGGGGAGCCCACGAGCAGTACTTC; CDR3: CASMDRGRGAHEQYF
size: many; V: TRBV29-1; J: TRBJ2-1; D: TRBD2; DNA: TGCAGCGTCGGCTATAGCGGGGAAAAAGCCTACAATGAGCAGTTCTTC; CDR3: CSVGYSGEKAYNEQFF
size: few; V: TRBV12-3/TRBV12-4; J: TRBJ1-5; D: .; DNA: TGTGCCAGCAGTTTATTAGGGCCTCGGCCCCAGCATTTT; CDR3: CASSLLGPRPQHF
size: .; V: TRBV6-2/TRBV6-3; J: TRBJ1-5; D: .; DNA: TGTGCCAGCAGTTACTCGGGGGTCGATCAGCCCCAGCATTTT; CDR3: CASSYSGVDQPQHF
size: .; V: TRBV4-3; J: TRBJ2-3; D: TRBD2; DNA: TGCGCCAGCAGCCTGACTAGCGGGGCAACAGATACGCAGTATTTT; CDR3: CASSLTSGATDTQYF
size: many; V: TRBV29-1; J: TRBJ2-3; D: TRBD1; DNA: TGCAGCGTTGGGGGACAGGGCAGCACAGATACGCAGTATTTT; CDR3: CSVGGQGSTDTQYF
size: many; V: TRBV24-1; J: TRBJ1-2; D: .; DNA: TGTGCCACCAGTGAGGGCTCCTATGGCTACACCTTC; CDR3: CATSEGSYGYTF
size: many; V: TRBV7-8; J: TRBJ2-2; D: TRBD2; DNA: TGTGCCAGCAGCCTAGTGGGACTAGCTAACACCGGGGAGCTGTTTTTT; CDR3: CASSLVGLANTGELFF
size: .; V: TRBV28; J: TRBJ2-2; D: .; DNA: TGTGCCAGCAGTTTGGGGCTCGACACCGGGGAGCTGTTTTTT; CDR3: CASSLGLDTGELFF
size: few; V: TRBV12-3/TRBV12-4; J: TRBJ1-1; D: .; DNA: TGTGCCAGCAGTTTCCTCCGGGTTACTGAAGCTTTCTTT; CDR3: CASSFLRVTEAFF
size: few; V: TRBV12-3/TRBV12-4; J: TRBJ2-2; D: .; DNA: TGTGCCAGCGGAGTAGCCCATGTCCGGGAGCTGTTTTTT; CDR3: CASGVAHVRELFF
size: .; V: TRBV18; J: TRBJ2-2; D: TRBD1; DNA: TGTGCCAGCTCGCCACAGGGGAGAAACGGGGAGCTGTTTTTT; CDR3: CASSPQGRNGELFF
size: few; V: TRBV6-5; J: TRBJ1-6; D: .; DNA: TGTGCCAGCAGTTACTCGAGAGGGCTGGGTTCCTATAATTCACCCCTCCACTTT; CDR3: CASSYSRGLGSYNSPLHF
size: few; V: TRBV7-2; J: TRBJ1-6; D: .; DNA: TGTGCCAGCACCCCGGGGGGGAGTTCACCCCTCCACTTT; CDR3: CASTPGGSSPLHF
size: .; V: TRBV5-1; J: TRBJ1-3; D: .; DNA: TGCGCCAGCAGCTTGGCCGGGCAGCTGACTTTCGGAAACACCATATATTTT; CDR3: CASSLAGQLTFGNTIYF
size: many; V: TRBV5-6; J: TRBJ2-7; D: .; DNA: TGTGCCAGCAGCTTCGGGGCGCCCTACGAGCAGTACTTC; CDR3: CASSFGAPYEQYF
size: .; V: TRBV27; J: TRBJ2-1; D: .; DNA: TGTGCCAGCAGTTTGTCATTCAGGGGGGCCTTCTACAATGAGCAGTTCTTC; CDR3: CASSLSFRGAFYNEQFF
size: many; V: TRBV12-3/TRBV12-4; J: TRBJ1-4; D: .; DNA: TGTGCCAGCAGCTTCCGACGAGCGGTTAATGAAAAACTGTTTTTT; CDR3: CASSFRRAVNEKLFF
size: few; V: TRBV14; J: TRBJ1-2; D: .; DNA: TGTGCCAGCAGCCAAGATTACGGCCGGGTTCCCACCTTC; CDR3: CASSQDYGRVPTF
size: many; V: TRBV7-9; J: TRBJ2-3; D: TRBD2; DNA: TGTGCCAGCAGCCCCCGGACTAGCGGAAGTAGCACAGATACGCAGTATTTT; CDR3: CASSPRTSGSSTDTQYF
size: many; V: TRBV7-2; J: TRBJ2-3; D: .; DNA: TGTGCCAGCAGCTTAAGGCGGGGGCGCACAGATACGCAGTATTTT; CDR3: CASSLRRGRTDTQYF
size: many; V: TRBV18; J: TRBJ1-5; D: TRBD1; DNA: TGTGCCAGCTCGCGCCGGGACAGTAATCAGCCCCAGCATTTT; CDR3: CASSRRDSNQPQHF
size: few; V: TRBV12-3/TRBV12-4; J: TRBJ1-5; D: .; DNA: TGTGCCAGCAGTTTCTCCCATCGAAATCAGCCCCAGCATTTT; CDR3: CASSFSHRNQPQHF
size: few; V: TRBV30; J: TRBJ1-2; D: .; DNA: TGTGCCTCGTCAGGGGTGGGGGGCTACACCTTC; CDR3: CASSGVGGYTF
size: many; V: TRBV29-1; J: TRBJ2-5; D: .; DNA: TGCAGCGTTGAAGATAGGGGCAGGGACGAGACCCAGTACTTC; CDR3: CSVEDRGRDETQYF
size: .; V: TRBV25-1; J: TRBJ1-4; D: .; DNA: TGTGCCAGCAGTGATCCCCGGGCGAGTACTGAAAAACTGTTTTTT; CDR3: CASSDPRASTEKLFF
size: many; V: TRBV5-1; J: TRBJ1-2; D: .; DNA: TGCGCCAGCAGCTTGGTGGCCGGGGATCATGGCTACACCTTC; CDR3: CASSLVAGDHGYTF
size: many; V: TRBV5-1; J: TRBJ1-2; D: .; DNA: TGCGCCAGCAGCTTAGAGGGTGCGGGCTACACCTTC; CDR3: CASSLEGAGYTF
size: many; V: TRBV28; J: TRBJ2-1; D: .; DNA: TGTGCCAGCAGCTCTTTTCGGCGGGGCCCTTACAATGAGCAGTTCTTC; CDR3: CASSSFRRGPYNEQFF
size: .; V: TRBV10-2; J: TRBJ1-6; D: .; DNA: TGCGCCAGCAGTGAGGGCAGGCTTCGCCTCCACTTT; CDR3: CASSEGRLRLHF
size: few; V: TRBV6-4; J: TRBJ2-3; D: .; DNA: TGTGCCAGCAGTGACTACCCTTCCGATACGCAGTATTTT; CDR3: CASSDYPSDTQYF
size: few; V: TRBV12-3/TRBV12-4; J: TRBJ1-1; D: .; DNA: TGTGCCAGCAGTTTAGGGAGTCAGAGCACTGAAGCTTTCTTT; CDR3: CASSLGSQSTEAFF
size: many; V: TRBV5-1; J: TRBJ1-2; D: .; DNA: TGCGCCAGCAGCTTGGAGGTGGGAGCGGATAGTGGCTACACCTTC; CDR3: CASSLEVGADSGYTF
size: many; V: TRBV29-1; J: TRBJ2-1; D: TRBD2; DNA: TGCAGCGTTGAGGTCCGCCGGGGGGGGTATGAGCAGTTCTTC; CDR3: CSVEVRRGGYEQFF
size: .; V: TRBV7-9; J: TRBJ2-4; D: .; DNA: TGTGCCAGCAGCTTGGAAGGACTTGCACTAGCCAAAAACATTCAGTACTTC; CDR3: CASSLEGLALAKNIQYF
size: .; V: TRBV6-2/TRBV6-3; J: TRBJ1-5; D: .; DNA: TGTGCCAGCAGGCAGGCGGGGAAGCCCCAGCATTTT; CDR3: CASRQAGKPQHF
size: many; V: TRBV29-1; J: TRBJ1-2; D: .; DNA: TGCACCGCTGTCGGGGGGAAAGCTGCTGGCTACACCTTC; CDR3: CTAVGGKAAGYTF
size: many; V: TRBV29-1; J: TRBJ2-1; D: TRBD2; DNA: TGCAGCGTTGAAACGCTAGCGGGGGCAGGAGATGAGCAGTTCTTC; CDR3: CSVETLAGAGDEQFF
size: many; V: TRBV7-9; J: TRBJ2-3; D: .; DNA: TGTGCCAGCAACCCCCTCTTCCAGGGAAGCACAGATACGCAGTATTTT; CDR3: CASNPLFQGSTDTQYF
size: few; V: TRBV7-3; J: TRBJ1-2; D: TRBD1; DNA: TGTGCCAGCAGCCCCGGGGGACAGGGGGCGTCGGATGGCTACACCTTC; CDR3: CASSPGGQGASDGYTF
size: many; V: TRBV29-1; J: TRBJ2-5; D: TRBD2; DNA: TGCAGCGCGAAGGCGGGGGGGACCCAGTACTTC; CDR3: CSAKAGGTQYF
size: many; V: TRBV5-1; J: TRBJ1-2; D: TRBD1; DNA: TGCGCCAGCAGCTTCGGGATAGGACAGGAAATACTCTATGGCTACACCTTC; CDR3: CASSFGIGQEILYGYTF
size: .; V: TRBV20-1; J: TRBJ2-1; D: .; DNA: TGCAGTGCTAGCTCGGGAGACAATGAGCAGTTCTTC; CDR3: CSASSGDNEQFF
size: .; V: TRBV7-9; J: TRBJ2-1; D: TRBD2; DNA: TGTGCCAGCAGCGATGGGACTAGCGGGGGGTCCTACAATGAGCAGTTCTTC; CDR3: CASSDGTSGGSYNEQFF